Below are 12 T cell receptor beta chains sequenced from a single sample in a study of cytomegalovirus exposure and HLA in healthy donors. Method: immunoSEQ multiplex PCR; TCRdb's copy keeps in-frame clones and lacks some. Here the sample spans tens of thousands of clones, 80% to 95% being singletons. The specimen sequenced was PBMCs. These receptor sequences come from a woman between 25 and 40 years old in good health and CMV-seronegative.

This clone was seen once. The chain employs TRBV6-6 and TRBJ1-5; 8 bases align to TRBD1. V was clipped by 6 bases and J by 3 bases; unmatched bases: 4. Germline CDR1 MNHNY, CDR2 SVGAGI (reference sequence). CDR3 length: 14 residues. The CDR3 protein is CASSRDRTNQPQHF. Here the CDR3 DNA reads TGTGCCAGCAGCCGGGACAGGACCAATCAGCCCCAGCATTTT.

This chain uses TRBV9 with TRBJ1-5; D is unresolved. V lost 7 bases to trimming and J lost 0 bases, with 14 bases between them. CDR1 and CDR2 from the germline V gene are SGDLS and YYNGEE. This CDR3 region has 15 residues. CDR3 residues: CASGSGQNSNQPQHF. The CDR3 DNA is TGTGCCAGCGGTAGCGGGCAGAATAGCAATCAGCCCCAGCATTTT.

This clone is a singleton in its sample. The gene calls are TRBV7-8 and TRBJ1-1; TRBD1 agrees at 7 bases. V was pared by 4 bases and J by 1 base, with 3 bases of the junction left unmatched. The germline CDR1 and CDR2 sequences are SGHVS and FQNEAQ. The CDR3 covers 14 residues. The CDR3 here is CASSWGTANTEAFF. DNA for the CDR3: TGTGCCAGCAGCTGGGGGACAGCGAACACTGAAGCTTTCTTT.

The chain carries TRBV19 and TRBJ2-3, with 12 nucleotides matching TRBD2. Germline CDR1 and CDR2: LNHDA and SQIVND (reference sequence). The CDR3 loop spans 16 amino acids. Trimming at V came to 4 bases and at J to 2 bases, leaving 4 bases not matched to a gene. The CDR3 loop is CASSRGLAGPTDTQYF. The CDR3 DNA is TGTGCCAGTAGTAGAGGACTAGCGGGACCCACAGATACGCAGTATTTT.

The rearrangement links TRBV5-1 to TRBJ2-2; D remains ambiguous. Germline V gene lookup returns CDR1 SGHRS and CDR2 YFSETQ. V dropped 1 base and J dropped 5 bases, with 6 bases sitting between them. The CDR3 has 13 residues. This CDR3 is CASSLRWTGELFF. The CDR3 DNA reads TGCGCCAGCAGCTTGCGGTGGACCGGGGAGCTGTTTTTT.

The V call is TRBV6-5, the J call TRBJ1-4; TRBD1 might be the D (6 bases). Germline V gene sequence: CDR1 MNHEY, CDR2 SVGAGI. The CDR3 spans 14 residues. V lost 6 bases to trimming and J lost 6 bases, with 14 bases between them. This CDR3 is CASRLQGSDEKLFF. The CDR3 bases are TGTGCCAGCAGGTTACAGGGATCAGATGAAAAACTGTTTTTT.

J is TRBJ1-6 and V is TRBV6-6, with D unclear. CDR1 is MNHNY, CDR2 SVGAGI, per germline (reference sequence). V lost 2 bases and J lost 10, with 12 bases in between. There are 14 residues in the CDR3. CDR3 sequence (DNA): TGTGCCAGCAGTTACGGCCAGGTAGAGTCACCCCTCCACTTT. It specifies CASSYGQVESPLHF.

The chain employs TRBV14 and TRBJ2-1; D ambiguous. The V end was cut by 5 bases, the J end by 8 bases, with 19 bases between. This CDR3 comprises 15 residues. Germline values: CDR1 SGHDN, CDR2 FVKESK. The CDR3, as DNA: TGTGCCAGCAGCACAAGAGGCACTAAGTGGGATGAGCAGTTCTTC. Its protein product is CASSTRGTKWDEQFF. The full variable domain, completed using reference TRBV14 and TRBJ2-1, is EAGVTQFPSHSVIEKGQTVTLRCDPISGHDNLYWYRRVMGKEIKFLLHFVKESKQDESGMPNNRFLAERTGGTYSTLKVQPAELEDSGVYFCASSTRGTKWDEQFFGPGTRLTVL.

Here the CDR3 reads CASSLDRQGPETQYF. As DNA, the CDR3 is TGTGCCAGCAGCTTAGACCGACAGGGCCCGGAGACCCAGTACTTC. The chain combines TRBV11-2 with TRBJ2-5; 7 bases align to TRBD1. The CDR3 totals 15 residues. The germline V gene has CDR1 SGHAT and CDR2 FQNNGV. Trimming took 0 bases from V and 5 from J; bases not matched to a gene: 6.

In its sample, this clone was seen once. The CDR3 loop is CASSRIQGTMNTEAFF. CDR3 bases: TGTGCCAGCAGCCGGATACAGGGCACCATGAACACTGAAGCTTTCTTT. V gene TRBV5-6 combines with J gene TRBJ1-1, with a tentative D call TRBD1 (6 bases). The V gene's germline CDR1 is SGHDT and CDR2 YYEEEE. The CDR3 consists of 16 residues. Trimming removed 4 bases from V and 0 bases from J, with 16 bases in between.

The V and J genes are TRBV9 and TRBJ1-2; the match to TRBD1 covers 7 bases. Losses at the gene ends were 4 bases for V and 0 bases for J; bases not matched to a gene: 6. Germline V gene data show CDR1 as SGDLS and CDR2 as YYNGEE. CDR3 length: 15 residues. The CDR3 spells CASSSLDRANYGYTF. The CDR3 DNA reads TGTGCCAGCAGCTCGCTAGACAGGGCTAACTATGGCTACACCTTC.

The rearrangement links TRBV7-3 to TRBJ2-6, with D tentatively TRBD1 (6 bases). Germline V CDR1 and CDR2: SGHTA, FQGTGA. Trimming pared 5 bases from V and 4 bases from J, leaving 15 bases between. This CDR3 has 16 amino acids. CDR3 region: CASSPGTGHGANVLTF. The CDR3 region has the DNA TGTGCCAGCAGCCCAGGCACAGGGCACGGGGCCAACGTCCTGACTTTC. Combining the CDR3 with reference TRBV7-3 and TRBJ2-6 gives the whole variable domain GAGVSQTPSNKVTEKGKYVELRCDPISGHTALYWYRQSLGQGPEFLIYFQGTGAADDSGLPNDRFFAVRPEGSVSTLKIQRTERGDSAVYLCASSPGTGHGANVLTFGAGSRLTVL.